Below, one T cell receptor beta chain is given with its context. The antigen is unknown. V was pared by 2 bases and J by 5 bases, with 16 bases between. This CDR3 spans 16 amino acids. Looked up from germline, CDR1 is KGHSH and CDR2 is LQKENI. Each participant with HIV received care in the United States. The sample originates from a study of long-term antiretroviral therapy in people with HIV. Study-wide points: Records did not include ART adherence, viral resistance or therapy changes. Among HIV repertoires, CDR3 length ranges were narrower than those of controls. Pre-ART expanded clones dominated the repertoire at every time point.

Sequencing relied on immunoSEQ assay v3.0, run at survey level. Some clones are missing from TCRdb's copy, which holds only in-frame ones; the method was immunoSEQ multiplex PCR. The sample consists of around 30,000 clones, just under 80% of them appearing once. The rearrangement links TRBV18 to TRBJ2-1; D call uncertain. The source is a man between 18 and 29 years old with HIV. Sequenced material: unsorted PBMCs, taken 1.5 years before starting antiretroviral therapy. As DNA, the CDR3 is TGTGCCAGCTCACCATCGCACAGCCCACCCCACAATGAGCAGTTCTTC. This sequence encodes CASSPSHSPPHNEQFF. The full variable domain, with the rest looked up from reference TRBV18 and TRBJ2-1, is NAGVMQNPRHLVRRRGQEARLRCSPMKGHSHVYWYRQLPEEGLKFMVYLQKENIIDESGMPKERFSAEFPKEGPSILRIQQVVRGDSAAYFCASSPSHSPPHNEQFFGPGTRLTVL.